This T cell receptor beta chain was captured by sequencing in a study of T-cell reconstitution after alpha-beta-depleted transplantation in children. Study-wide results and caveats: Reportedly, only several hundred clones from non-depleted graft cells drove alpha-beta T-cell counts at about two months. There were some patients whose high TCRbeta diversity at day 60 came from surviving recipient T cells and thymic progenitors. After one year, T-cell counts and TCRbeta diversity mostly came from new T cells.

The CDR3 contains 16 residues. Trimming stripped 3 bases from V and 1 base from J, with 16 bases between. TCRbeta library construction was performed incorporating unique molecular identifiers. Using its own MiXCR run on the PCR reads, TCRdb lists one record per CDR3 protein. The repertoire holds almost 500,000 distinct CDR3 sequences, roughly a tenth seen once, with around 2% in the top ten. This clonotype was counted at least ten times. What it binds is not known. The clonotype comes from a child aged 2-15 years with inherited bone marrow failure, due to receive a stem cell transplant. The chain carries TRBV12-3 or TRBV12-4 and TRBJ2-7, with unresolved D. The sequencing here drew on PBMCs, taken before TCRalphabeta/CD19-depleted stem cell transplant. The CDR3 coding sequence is TGTGCCAGCAGTTTCGGGTTCACCCAAGCTTCCTACGAGCAGTACTTC. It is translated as CASSFGFTQASYEQYF.